This record concerns one T cell receptor beta chain sequence. The germline V and J ends were trimmed by 1 base and 7 bases, with 19 bases remaining between them. CDR3 length: 16 residues. Germline V gene sequence: CDR1 SGHVS, CDR2 FQNEAQ. This specimen comes from a study of blood T cell repertoires in COVID-19. Using immunoSEQ multiplex PCR, the repertoire was profiled, and TCRdb retains in-frame clones only, with some absent. The table lists about 250,000 clones, about four fifths of them singletons. The clonotype originates from a man aged 40-49 years with active or convalescent COVID-19. V gene TRBV7-8 combines with J gene TRBJ2-5; D is perhaps TRBD2 (5 bases). What was sequenced was peripheral blood. In nucleotides, the CDR3 is TGTGCCAGCAGCTTAGATGCTAGCTCCTCAGTAGGGACCCAGTACTTC. Residues: CASSLDASSSVGTQYF.